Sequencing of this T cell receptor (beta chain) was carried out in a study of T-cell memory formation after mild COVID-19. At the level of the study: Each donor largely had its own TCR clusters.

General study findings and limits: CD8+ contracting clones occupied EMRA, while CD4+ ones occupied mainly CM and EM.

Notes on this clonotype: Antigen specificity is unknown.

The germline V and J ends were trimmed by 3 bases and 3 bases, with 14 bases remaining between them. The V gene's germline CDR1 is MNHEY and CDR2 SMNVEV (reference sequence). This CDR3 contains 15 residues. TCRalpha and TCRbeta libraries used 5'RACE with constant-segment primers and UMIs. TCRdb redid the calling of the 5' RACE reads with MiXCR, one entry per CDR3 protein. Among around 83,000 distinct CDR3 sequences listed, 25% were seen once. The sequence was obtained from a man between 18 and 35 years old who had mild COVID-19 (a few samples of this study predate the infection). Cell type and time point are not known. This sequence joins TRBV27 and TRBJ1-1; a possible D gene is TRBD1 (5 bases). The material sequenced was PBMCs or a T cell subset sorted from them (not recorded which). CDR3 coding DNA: TGTGCCAGCAGTTTGGGACTTAAGGGGCACACTGAAGCTTTCTTT. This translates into CASSLGLKGHTEAFF.